These 12 T cell receptor beta chains originate from one sample sequenced in a study of technical replicates of blood from a handful of donors. The method was immunoSEQ multiplex PCR; TCRdb's version includes in-frame clones alone and lacks a portion of them. Of 95,000 or so clones detected, approximately 95% appear once; the ten largest clones hold about 0.3%. Sample: T cells isolated from PBMCs. These receptors were taken from a human donor in good health.

V and J are TRBV7-2 and TRBJ2-5; D is perhaps TRBD1 (6 bases). Germline CDR1 SGHTA, CDR2 FQGNSA. The CDR3 contains 15 residues. Trimming stripped 5 bases from V and 4 bases from J, with 17 bases between. CDR3 loop: CASSQTGTLRETQYF. CDR3 coding DNA: TGTGCCAGCAGCCAGACCGGGACACTAAGAGAGACCCAGTACTTC.

The chain joins TRBV7-7 to TRBJ2-1, with 9 bases fitting TRBD2. The junction had 7 bases not matched to a gene; V was cut back by 2 bases and J by 8 bases. This CDR3 contains 15 residues. The germline V gene encodes CDR1 SSHAT and CDR2 FNYEAQ (reference sequence). The chain's CDR3 is CASSLRKREVDEQFF. DNA for the CDR3: TGTGCCAGCAGCTTACGGAAGCGGGAGGTGGATGAGCAGTTCTTC.

The CDR3 DNA follows: TGTGCCAGCAGCCAAGAGCGGGACCCCTACAATGAGCAGTTCTTC. It yields the protein CASSQERDPYNEQFF. The chain employs TRBV4-2 and TRBJ2-1; D is possibly TRBD2 (6 bases). This CDR3 is 15 amino acids long. CDR1 is LGHNA and CDR2 is YNFKEQ in the germline V gene. The V end lost 0 bases, the J end lost 2 bases, and 8 bases lay between the germline ends.

V is TRBV18 and J is TRBJ1-1, with D hard to call. Germline V gives CDR1 KGHSH, CDR2 LQKENI. Trimming cost V 9 bases and J 0 bases, with 20 bases left between them. The CDR3 has 16 residues. The CDR3 region has the DNA TGTGCCAGTTCCCTCGGCCGGGTCGAAGTGAACACTGAAGCTTTCTTT. It is translated as CASSLGRVEVNTEAFF.

The chain is built from TRBV19 and TRBJ1-1, with 7 bases that match TRBD1. The J segment lost 4 bases and the V segment lost 5 bases, leaving 13 bases of the junction unmatched. This CDR3 is 16 amino acids long. The germline gives CDR1 LNHDA, CDR2 SQIVND (reference sequence). CDR3 loop: CASSVHLQGSGTEAFF. DNA of the CDR3: TGTGCCAGTAGTGTCCATTTACAGGGGTCGGGCACTGAAGCTTTCTTT.

This rearrangement joins TRBV4-2 to TRBJ2-7, with D hard to call. Per the germline V gene, CDR1 is LGHNA and CDR2 is YNFKEQ. CDR3 length: 13 amino acids. V lost 3 bases and J 4 bases, leaving 10 bases between the germline ends. The DNA for the CDR3 is TGTGCCAGCAGCCACGACACAAAGTACGAGCAGTACTTC. Translating gives CASSHDTKYEQYF.

The V and J genes are TRBV27 and TRBJ2-7; D gene unclear. The CDR3 is 12 amino acids. Germline V gives CDR1 MNHEY, CDR2 SMNVEV (reference sequence). V gave up 6 bases and J gave up 5 bases, with 11 bases separating them. CDR3 bases: TGTGCCAGCAGCCAATATGGAGACGAGCAGTACTTC. This codes for CASSQYGDEQYF.

V and J are TRBV10-3 and TRBJ2-3; 11 nucleotides line up with TRBD2. The CDR3 extends over 16 amino acids. Germline lookup yields CDR1 ENHRY and CDR2 SYGVKD. The junction had 3 bases not matched to a gene; V was cut back by 4 bases and J by 0 bases. In DNA form, the CDR3 reads TGTGCCATCAGTGGTGGGACTAGCGGTAGCACAGATACGCAGTATTTT. Residues: CAISGGTSGSTDTQYF.

The V gene is TRBV27, the J gene TRBJ2-1; TRBD2 agrees at 8 bases. Germline loops: CDR1 MNHEY, CDR2 SMNVEV (reference sequence). The V segment lost 3 bases and the J segment 4 bases; nucleotides outside the gene matches: 5. The CDR3 sequence is 15 residues long. This chain's CDR3 is CASSFFSGIYNEQFF. CDR3 DNA sequence: TGTGCCAGCAGTTTCTTTAGCGGGATATACAATGAGCAGTTCTTC.

The genes are TRBV7-9 and TRBJ1-1, with 8 bases fitting TRBD1. The CDR3 is 15 residues long. The junction had 5 bases not matched to a gene; V was cut back by 0 bases and J by 5 bases. In germline, CDR1 is SEHNR, CDR2 FQNEAQ (reference sequence). CDR3 DNA sequence: TGTGCCAGCAGCTTAGCTGCAGGGGGCCGGACTGAAGCTTTCTTT. Its protein is CASSLAAGGRTEAFF. The complete variable domain, with remaining parts taken from reference TRBV7-9 and TRBJ1-1, reads DTGVSQNPRHKITKRGQNVTFRCDPISEHNRLYWYRQTLGQGPEFLTYFQNEAQLEKSRLLSDRFSAERPKGSFSTLEIQRTEQGDSAMYLCASSLAAGGRTEAFFGQGTRLTVV.

The chain carries TRBV19 and TRBJ2-5, with D perhaps TRBD1 (5 bases). V dropped 6 bases and J dropped 2 bases, with 13 bases sitting between them. The CDR3 runs to 14 residues. Per the germline V gene, CDR1 is LNHDA and CDR2 is SQIVND (reference sequence). The CDR3 loop reads CASSYQGHQETQYF. CDR3 nucleotides: TGTGCCAGTAGCTACCAGGGTCATCAAGAGACCCAGTACTTC.

This chain links TRBV4-2 with TRBJ2-7; 7 nucleotides agree with TRBD1. Germline V gene data show CDR1 as LGHNA and CDR2 as YNFKEQ. Trimming removed 0 bases from V and 6 bases from J; junction bases left unmatched: 2. The CDR3 contains 13 residues. The CDR3 nucleotides are TGTGCCAGCAGCCAAGAGGCAGGGGGCGAGCAGTACTTC. Its protein is CASSQEAGGEQYF.